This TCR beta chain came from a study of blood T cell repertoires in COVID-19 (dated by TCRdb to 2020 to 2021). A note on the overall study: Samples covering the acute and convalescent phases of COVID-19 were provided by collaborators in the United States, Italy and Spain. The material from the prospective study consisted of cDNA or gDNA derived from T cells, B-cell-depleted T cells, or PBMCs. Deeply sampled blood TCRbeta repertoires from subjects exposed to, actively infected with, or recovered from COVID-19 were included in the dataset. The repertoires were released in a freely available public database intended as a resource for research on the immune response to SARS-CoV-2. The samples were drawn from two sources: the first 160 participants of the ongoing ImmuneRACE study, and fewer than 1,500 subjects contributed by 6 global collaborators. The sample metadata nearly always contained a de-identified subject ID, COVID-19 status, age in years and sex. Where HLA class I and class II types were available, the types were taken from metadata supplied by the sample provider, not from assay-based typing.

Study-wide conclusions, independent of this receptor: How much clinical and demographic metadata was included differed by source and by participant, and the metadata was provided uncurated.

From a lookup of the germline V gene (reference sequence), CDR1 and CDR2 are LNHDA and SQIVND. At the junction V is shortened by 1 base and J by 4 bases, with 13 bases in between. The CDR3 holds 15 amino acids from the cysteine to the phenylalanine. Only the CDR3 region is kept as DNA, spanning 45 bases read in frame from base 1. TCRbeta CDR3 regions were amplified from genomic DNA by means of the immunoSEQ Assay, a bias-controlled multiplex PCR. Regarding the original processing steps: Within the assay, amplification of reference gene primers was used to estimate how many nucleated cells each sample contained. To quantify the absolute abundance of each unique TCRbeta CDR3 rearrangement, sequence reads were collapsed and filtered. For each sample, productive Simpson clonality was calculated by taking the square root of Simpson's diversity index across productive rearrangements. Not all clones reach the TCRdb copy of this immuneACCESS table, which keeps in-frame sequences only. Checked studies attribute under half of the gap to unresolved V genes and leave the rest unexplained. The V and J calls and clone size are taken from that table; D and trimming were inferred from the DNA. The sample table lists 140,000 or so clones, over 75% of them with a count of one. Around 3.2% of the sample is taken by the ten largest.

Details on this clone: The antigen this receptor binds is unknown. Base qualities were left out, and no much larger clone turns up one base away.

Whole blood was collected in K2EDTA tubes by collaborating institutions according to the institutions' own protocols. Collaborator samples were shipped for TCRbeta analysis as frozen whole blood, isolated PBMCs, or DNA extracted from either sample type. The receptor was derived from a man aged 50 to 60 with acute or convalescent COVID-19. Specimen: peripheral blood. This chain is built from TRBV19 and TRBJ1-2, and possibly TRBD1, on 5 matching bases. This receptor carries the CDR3 CASSIGQGVTYGYTF. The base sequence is TGTGCCAGTAGTATAGGCCAGGGCGTCACCTATGGCTACACCTTC.